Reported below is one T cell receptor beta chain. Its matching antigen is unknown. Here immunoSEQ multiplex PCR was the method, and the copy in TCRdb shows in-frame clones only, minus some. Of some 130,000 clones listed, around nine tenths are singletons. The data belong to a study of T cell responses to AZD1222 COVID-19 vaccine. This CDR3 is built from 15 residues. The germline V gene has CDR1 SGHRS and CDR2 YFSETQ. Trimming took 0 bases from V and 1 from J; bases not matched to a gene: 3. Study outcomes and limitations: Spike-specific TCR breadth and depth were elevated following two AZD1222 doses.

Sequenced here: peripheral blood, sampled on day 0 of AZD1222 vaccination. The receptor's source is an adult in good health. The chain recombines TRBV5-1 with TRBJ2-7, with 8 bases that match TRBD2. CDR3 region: CASSLVAGGSYEQYF. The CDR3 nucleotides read TGCGCCAGCAGCTTGGTGGCGGGAGGTTCCTACGAGCAGTACTTC.